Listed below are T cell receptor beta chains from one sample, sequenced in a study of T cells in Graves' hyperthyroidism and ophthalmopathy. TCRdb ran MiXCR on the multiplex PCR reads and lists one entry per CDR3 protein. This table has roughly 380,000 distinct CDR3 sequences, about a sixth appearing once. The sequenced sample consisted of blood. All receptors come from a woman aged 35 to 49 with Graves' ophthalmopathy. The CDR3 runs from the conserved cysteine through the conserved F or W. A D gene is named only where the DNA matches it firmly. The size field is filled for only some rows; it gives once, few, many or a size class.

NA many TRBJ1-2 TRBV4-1 TGCGCCAGCAGCCTCAAAACTTCCGGACAGTTCTATGGCTACACCTTC CASSLKTSGQFYGYTF
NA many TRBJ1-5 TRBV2 TGTGCCAGCAGCCGAGACAGCCACAATCAGCCCCAGCATTTT CASSRDSHNQPQHF
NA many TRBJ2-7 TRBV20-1 TGCAGTGCTAGAGATATGCAGGGCCTGTCCTACGAGCAGTACTTC CSARDMQGLSYEQYF
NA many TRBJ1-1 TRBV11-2 TGTGCCAGCAGCTTGGGACCGCTGATTAGAATGAACACTGAAGCTTTCTTT CASSLGPLIRMNTEAFF
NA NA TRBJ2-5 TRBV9 TGTGCCAGCAGCGTAGATGGGGGGAACCAAGAGACCCAGTACTTC CASSVDGGNQETQYF
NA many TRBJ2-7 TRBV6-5 TGTGCCAGCGGGGAGAACTACGAGCAGTACTTC CASGENYEQYF
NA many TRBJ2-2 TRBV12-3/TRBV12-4 TGTGCCAGCAGGCCCCCCGGACAGAACACCGGGGAGCTGTTTTTT CASRPPGQNTGELFF
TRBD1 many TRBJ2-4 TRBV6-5 TGTGCCAGCAGTTACGATACAGGGGCGAAAAACATTCAGTACTTC CASSYDTGAKNIQYF
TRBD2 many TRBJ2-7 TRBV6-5 TGTGCCAGCACCCCGGGTAGCGGGATTGAAAGGCAGTACTTC CASTPGSGIERQYF
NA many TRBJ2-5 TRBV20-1 TGCAGTGCTAGAGCCACGGAGGACAGACAGTACCAAGAGACCCAGTACTTC CSARATEDRQYQETQYF
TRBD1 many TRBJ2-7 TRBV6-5 TGTGCCAGCAGTTACCCAGGGGGATACGAGCAGTACTTC CASSYPGGYEQYF
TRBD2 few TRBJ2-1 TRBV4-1 TGCGCCAGCAGCCACCCGGGACTAGCGGGAGGGCCGAGTTTCAATGAGCAGTTCTTC CASSHPGLAGGPSFNEQFF
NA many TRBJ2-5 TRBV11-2 TGTGCCAGCAGCCCATTTAAAGGGGATTGGAAGACCCAGTACTTC CASSPFKGDWKTQYF
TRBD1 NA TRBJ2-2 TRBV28 TGTGCCAGCAGCTCTCCGGGACAGGGGGTTCCCGGGGAGCTGTTTTTT CASSSPGQGVPGELFF
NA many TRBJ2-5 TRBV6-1 TGTGCCAGCAGTCAAAACCCCAGATATTTTTGGGAGACCCAGTACTTC CASSQNPRYFWETQYF
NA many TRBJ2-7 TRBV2 TGTGCCAGCACTACCAGGGAATCCTACGAGCAGTACTTC CASTTRESYEQYF
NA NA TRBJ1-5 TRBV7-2 TGTGCCAGCAGCTTGGGCCTTAGCGGCAATCAGCCCCAGCATTTT CASSLGLSGNQPQHF
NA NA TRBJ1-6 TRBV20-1 TGCAGTGCTAGCCCAGGGCGGATAAATTCACCCCTCCACTTT CSASPGRINSPLHF
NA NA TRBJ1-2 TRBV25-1 TGTGCCAGCAGGCCGATCGGGGGGCGCGGCTATGGCTACACCTTC CASRPIGGRGYGYTF
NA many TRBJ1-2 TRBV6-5 TGTGCCAGCAAGGGGGGGGCTAACTATGGCTACACCTTC CASKGGANYGYTF
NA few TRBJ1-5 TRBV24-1 TGTGCCACCAGTGATTCGGGAGATCAGCCCCAGCATTTT CATSDSGDQPQHF
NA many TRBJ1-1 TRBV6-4 TGTGCCAGCAGTGTCCCCGGGGTGGCGAAGAACACTGAAGCTTTCTTT CASSVPGVAKNTEAFF
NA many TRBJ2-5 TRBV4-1 TGCGCCAGCAGCCAAGTACCGGGAGAGACCCAGTACTTC CASSQVPGETQYF
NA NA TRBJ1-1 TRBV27 TGTGCCAACAGTTTGAGGGGCAACAGGCCCACTGAAGCTTCCTTT CANSLRGNRPTEASF
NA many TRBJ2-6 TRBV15 TGTGCCACCAGCAGAGCACAGGGCTCAGGGGCCAACGTCCTGACTTTC CATSRAQGSGANVLTF
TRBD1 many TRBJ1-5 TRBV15 TGTGCCACCAGCAGGGGTGGACAGGGTGTGCAGCCCCAGCATTTT CATSRGGQGVQPQHF
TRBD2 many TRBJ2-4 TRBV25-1 TGTGCCAGCAGTGGCGGGGGAGGAAACATTCAGTACTTC CASSGGGGNIQYF
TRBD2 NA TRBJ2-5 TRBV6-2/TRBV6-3 TGTGCCAGCAGTTATTTTAGCGGGAGGCAGACCCAGTACTTC CASSYFSGRQTQYF
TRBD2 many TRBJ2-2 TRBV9 TGTGCCAGCAGCGTAGTGGTAGCGGGAGAGGCCGGGGAGCTGTTTTTT CASSVVVAGEAGELFF
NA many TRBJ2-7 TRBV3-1 TGTGCCAGCAGCCAATTGAACGAGCAGTACTTC CASSQLNEQYF
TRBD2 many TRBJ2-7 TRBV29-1 TGCAGCGTTGAAGGAGCGTCCGGGACTAGCGGGAGCGAGGGGTACGAGCAGTACTTC CSVEGASGTSGSEGYEQYF
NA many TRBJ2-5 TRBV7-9 TGTGCCAGCAGCTCCCGTGGAGGGATGGAAAAGACCCAGTACTTC CASSSRGGMEKTQYF
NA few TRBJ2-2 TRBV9 TGTGCCAGCAGCCCCTACGGGGTTGACACCGGGGAGCTGTTTTTT CASSPYGVDTGELFF
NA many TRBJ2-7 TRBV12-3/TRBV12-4 TGTGCCAGCAGTTTAGCCCCCTGGGACGGATCGGCCGAGCAGTACTTC CASSLAPWDGSAEQYF
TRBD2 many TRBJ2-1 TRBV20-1 TGCAGTGCTTATAGCGGGAGGGCCAATAGTGAGCAGTTCTTC CSAYSGRANSEQFF
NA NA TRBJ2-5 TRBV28 TGTGCCAGCAGTTCCGCAGGACCGTATGAAGAGACCCAGTACTTC CASSSAGPYEETQYF
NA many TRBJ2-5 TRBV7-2 TGTGCCAGCAGCTTAGTCGTACTAAAGACCCAGTACTTC CASSLVVLKTQYF
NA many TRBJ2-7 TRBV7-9 TGTGCCAGCAGGACCCCGGGCAGCTCCTACGAGCAGTACTTC CASRTPGSSYEQYF
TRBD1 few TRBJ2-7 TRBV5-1 TGCGCCAGCAGCCGAGAGGGACAGGGGTACGAGCAGTACTTC CASSREGQGYEQYF
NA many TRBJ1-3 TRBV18 TGTGCCAGCTCACCACGGGAGGGGAGCTCTGGAAACACCATATATTTT CASSPREGSSGNTIYF
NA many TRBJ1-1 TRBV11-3 TGTGCCAGCAAAGGGAGGAACACTGAAGCTTTCTTT CASKGRNTEAFF
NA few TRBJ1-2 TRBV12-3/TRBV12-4 TGTGCCAGCAGTTTAGGGCGGCAGGGCGATGGCTACAGCTTC CASSLGRQGDGYSF
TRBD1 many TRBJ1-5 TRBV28 TGTGCCAGCAGTCCTCCCCCGGGACAGGGGAGAAATCAGCCCCAGCATTTT CASSPPPGQGRNQPQHF
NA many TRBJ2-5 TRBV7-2 TGTGCCAGCAGCTTATGGGCAGGGGGGGAGACCCAGTACTTC CASSLWAGGETQYF
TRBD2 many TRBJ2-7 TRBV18 TGTGCCAGCTCACCACCGGGGCGCGGGGGGGAGCAGTACTTC CASSPPGRGGEQYF
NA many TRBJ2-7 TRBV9 TGTGCCAGCAGCGTAGGACTAGACAGGGAAGGAGAGCAGTACTTC CASSVGLDREGEQYF
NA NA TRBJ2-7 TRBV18 TGTGCCAGCTCACCATCAGTTGGGGATAGCTCCTACGAGCAGTACTTC CASSPSVGDSSYEQYF
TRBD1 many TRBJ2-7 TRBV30 TGTGCCTGGAGTTTTCGTAGGGGGCAATACGAGCAGTACTTC CAWSFRRGQYEQYF
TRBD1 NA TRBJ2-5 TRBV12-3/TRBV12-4 TGTGCCAGCAGTACGACAGGGATCCGACAAGAGACCCAGTACTTC CASSTTGIRQETQYF
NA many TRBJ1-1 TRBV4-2 TGTGCCAGCAGCCCAGGGAGGTACACTGAAGCTTTCTTT CASSPGRYTEAFF
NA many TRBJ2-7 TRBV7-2 TGTGCCAGCAGCTCCCATGTGGGAGGTTACGAGCAGTACTTC CASSSHVGGYEQYF